One and the same sample provided the 18 T cell receptor beta chains below, sequenced in a study of OX40 agonist ivuxolimab in advanced cancers. Preparation of the library involved the immunoSEQ multiplex PCR assay. TCRdb holds this immuneACCESS table with in-frame rearrangements only. Some clones are missing; in checked studies, unresolved V genes explain under half, and the rest has no known cause. In this sample the table shows 50,000 to 75,000 clones, roughly nine tenths of which occur a single time. About 1.2% of the sample belongs to the ten largest clones. Sequences were derived from CD4+ or CD8+ T cells sorted from blood, sampled in a trial of the OX40 agonist ivuxolimab. These TCRs come from an adult with an advanced solid tumor such as melanoma, head and neck, liver or kidney cancer.

The CDR3 region is CASSFTHLNTEAFF. The DNA for the CDR3 is TGTGCCAGCAGCTTCACCCACCTAAACACTGAAGCTTTCTTT. This rearrangement joins TRBV7-2 to TRBJ1-1, with unresolved D. This CDR3 spans 14 amino acids. With 3 bases removed from V and 2 bases from J, the gap between germline ends came to 10 bases. Germline loops: CDR1 SGHTA, CDR2 FQGNSA.

The V call is TRBV10-3, the J call TRBJ2-1, with TRBD2 matching over 9 bases. The CDR3 is 15 residues long. Germline trimming cut 6 bases from V and 4 bases from J; bases unmatched to any gene: 7. Germline V gene sequence: CDR1 ENHRY, CDR2 SYGVKD. CDR3 loop: CAISGGGAWYNEQFF. The CDR3 DNA sequence: TGTGCCATCAGCGGCGGGGGGGCTTGGTACAATGAGCAGTTCTTC.

The rearrangement links TRBV5-1 to TRBJ2-3; D possibly corresponds to TRBD1 (6 bases). V dropped 1 base and J dropped 2 bases, with 14 bases sitting between them. The CDR3 covers 16 residues. Looked up from germline, CDR1 is SGHRS and CDR2 is YFSETQ. This CDR3 is CASSLTVQGTTDTQYF. The CDR3 region has the DNA TGCGCCAGCAGCTTGACCGTGCAGGGGACCACAGATACGCAGTATTTT.

V and J are TRBV10-3 and TRBJ1-1; D remains ambiguous. With 3 bases removed from V and 7 bases from J, the gap between germline ends came to 9 bases. This CDR3 has 12 amino acids. CDR1 is ENHRY, CDR2 SYGVKD, per germline. Here the CDR3 reads CAISDFGFEAFF. The CDR3 coding sequence is TGTGCCATCAGTGATTTTGGATTTGAAGCTTTCTTT.

The chain joins TRBV18 to TRBJ1-1; 7 nucleotides align to TRBD1. V dropped 3 bases and J dropped 7; count of bases not matched to a gene: 14. The CDR3 length is 16 residues. Germline CDR1 KGHSH, CDR2 LQKENI. Here the CDR3 reads CASSPRDRQLSGEAFF. The CDR3 DNA sequence: TGTGCCAGCTCACCGCGGGACAGACAGTTATCTGGTGAAGCTTTCTTT.

This chain joins TRBV2 and TRBJ1-1; D is ambiguous. The CDR3 runs 11 residues. V lost 5 bases and J lost 11, with 12 bases in between. CDR1 SNHLY and CDR2 FYNNEI come from the germline V gene. As DNA, the CDR3 is TGTGCCAGCAGTCTGAGCCACGAGGCTTTCTTT. Its translation: CASSLSHEAFF. Based on the CDR3 plus reference TRBV2 and TRBJ1-1, the full variable domain is EPEVTQTPSHQVTQMGQEVILRCVPISNHLYFYWYRQILGQKVEFLVSFYNNEISEKSEIFDDQFSVERPDGSNFTLKIRSTKLEDSAMYFCASSLSHEAFFGQGTRLTVV.

CDR3 residues: CSANDRNIQYF. CDR3 coding DNA: TGCAGTGCTAATGACAGAAACATTCAGTACTTC. The chain is built from TRBV20-1 and TRBJ2-4; D possibly corresponds to TRBD1 (5 bases). The CDR3 has 11 residues. CDR1 is DFQATT, CDR2 SNEGSKA, per germline (reference sequence). The ends were cut back, 4 bases at V and 6 bases at J, with 7 bases in the middle.

The gene calls are TRBV6-5 and TRBJ2-7; D gene uncertain. Trimming shortened V by 5 bases and J by 3 bases, and 14 bases separated the two germline ends. The CDR3 loop spans 14 amino acids. Looked up from germline, CDR1 is MNHEY and CDR2 is SVGAGI. The CDR3 reads CASSPPGPFYEQYF. The CDR3 nucleotides are TGTGCCAGCAGTCCCCCCGGGCCATTCTACGAGCAGTACTTC.

V is TRBV29-1 and J is TRBJ2-3; TRBD1 matches 9 bases. CDR1 SQVTM and CDR2 ANQGSEA come from the germline V gene. The CDR3 contains 15 residues. V was pared by 6 bases and J by 0 bases, with 7 bases of the junction left unmatched. CDR3 nucleotide sequence: TGCAGCGTAGCACAGGGGGCCCATAGCACAGATACGCAGTATTTT. Its protein is CSVAQGAHSTDTQYF.

The chain carries TRBV28 and TRBJ1-1; TRBD1 might be the D (5 bases). V was shortened by 5 bases and J by 3 bases, with 7 bases between the two germline ends. Germline loops: CDR1 MDHEN, CDR2 SYDVKM. The CDR3 length is 12 residues. The CDR3 region is CASSQGHTEAFF. In DNA form, the CDR3 reads TGTGCCAGCAGTCAGGGTCACACTGAAGCTTTCTTT.

This clone was detected only once. The gene calls are TRBV10-3 and TRBJ1-5, with 9 bases lining up with TRBD1. J gave up 6 bases and V 0 bases, and 3 bases lay outside the gene matches. The CDR3 length is 15 residues. Germline V gene data show CDR1 as ENHRY and CDR2 as SYGVKD. The CDR3: CAISESGQGFQPQHF. In DNA, the CDR3 is TGTGCCATCAGTGAGTCGGGACAGGGTTTTCAGCCCCAGCATTTT.

The V gene is TRBV18, the J gene TRBJ1-1, with D possibly TRBD1 on 5 matching bases. The CDR3 consists of 16 residues. V was clipped by 1 base and J by 3 bases, with 15 bases between them. Germline V gene data show CDR1 as KGHSH and CDR2 as LQKENI. DNA of the CDR3: TGTGCCAGCTCACCACTGGCAGGGTCGTCGGACACTGAAGCTTTCTTT. Translating it yields CASSPLAGSSDTEAFF.

The chain uses TRBV19 and TRBJ1-2; 7 nucleotides align to TRBD1. Germline-derived CDR1 and CDR2 are LNHDA and SQIVND (reference sequence). This CDR3 has 14 amino acids. Unmatched junction bases numbered 9, after V lost 6 bases and J lost 5 bases. CDR3 residues: CASSSRGQRYGYTF. The CDR3 coding sequence is TGTGCCAGTAGCTCTAGGGGACAGAGGTATGGCTACACCTTC. The entire variable domain, with the rest obtained from reference TRBV19 and TRBJ1-2, is as follows: DGGITQSPKYLFRKEGQNVTLSCEQNLNHDAMYWYRQDPGQGLRLIYYSQIVNDFQKGDIAEGYSVSREKKESFPLTVTSAQKNPTAFYLCASSSRGQRYGYTFGSGTRLTVV.

About this clone: Other DNA sequences in this specimen translate into the identical CDR3. The chain recombines TRBV15 with TRBJ1-1, with D unclear. The CDR3 is made up of 13 amino acids. The germline V gene has CDR1 LNHNV and CDR2 YYDKDF (reference sequence). Trimming removed 0 bases from V and 5 bases from J, with 7 bases in between. CDR3 bases: TGTGCCACCAGCAGAGATGGGTTGACTGAAGCTTTCTTT. Translated: CATSRDGLTEAFF.

This clone appeared a few times. This chain connects TRBV18 to TRBJ1-2; 12 nucleotides line up with TRBD1. V lost 4 bases and J lost 6; bases outside the gene matches: 3. In germline, CDR1 is KGHSH, CDR2 LQKENI. There are 14 residues in the CDR3. CDR3 loop: CASSRDRGRDGYTF. The CDR3 bases are TGTGCCAGCTCACGGGACAGGGGGCGCGATGGCTACACCTTC.

V and J are TRBV7-9 and TRBJ1-1, with D maybe TRBD1 (5 bases). The CDR3 has 16 residues. The V gene lost 5 bases and the J gene lost 1 base, with 17 bases spanning the gap. Germline values: CDR1 SEHNR, CDR2 FQNEAQ (reference sequence). The CDR3 loop reads CASSPGMGVRNTEAFF. The CDR3 nucleotides read TGTGCCAGCAGCCCAGGGATGGGGGTGAGGAACACTGAAGCTTTCTTT.

V and J are TRBV23-1 and TRBJ1-2; D perhaps matches TRBD1 (6 bases). TRBV23-1 is an open reading frame whose function is uncertain. The CDR3 consists of 15 residues. V gave up 0 bases and J gave up 2 bases, with 10 bases separating them. The CDR3 nucleotides are TGCGCCAGCAGTCAATCATCAGGGGCCAACTATGGCTACACCTTC. It specifies CASSQSSGANYGYTF.

V and J are TRBV7-9 and TRBJ2-1; D is undetermined. This CDR3 region has 12 residues. V was trimmed by 4 bases and J by 2 bases, leaving 3 bases between them. Germline CDR1 and CDR2: SEHNR and FQNEAQ (reference sequence). The CDR3 sequence: CASSWTYNEQFF. Written as DNA, the CDR3 is TGTGCCAGCAGCTGGACCTACAATGAGCAGTTCTTC.